These T cell receptor beta chains were read from a single sample in a study of somatic mutations in cytotoxic T cells in rheumatoid arthritis. Assay: immunoSEQ multiplex PCR; the TCRdb copy retains only in-frame clones and omits some. The sample lists several thousand clones, approximately 55% occurring once. The sample taken for sequencing was CD8+ T cells sorted from blood. The receptors derive from a middle-aged woman in good health. Both conserved end residues are trimmed from each CDR3.

TRBV11-2,ASSSPDNEQF
TRBV6-5,ASSYSREGNEQF
TRBV19,ASSPYSTDTQY
TRBV7-8,ATGPGGYEQY
TRBV4-1,ASSQPGQAFTGELF
TRBV28,ASSPEVVAGSTDTQY
TRBV5-1,ASSLGTGGLYEQY
TRBV28,ASSTRTSGSTTDTQY
TRBV6-1,ASSARGSNQPQH
TRBV27,ASSPHPQGWNTEAF
TRBV5-1,ASSLSPGHYEQY
TRBV5-4,ASSWTGGTEAF
TRBV5-1,ASSLGDRVVNTEAF
TRBV6-5,ASSRQENTEAF
TRBV27,ASSLNREGPHEQY
TRBV9,ASSGGRWAGSADTQY
TRBV6-5,ASSYEGGTEAF
TRBV4-1,ASSPGGTLAKNIQY
TRBV27,ASSLRSGSGVSYT
TRBV6-1,AARGEGYEQY
TRBV2,ASSDSPSSYNEQF
TRBV19,ASSIGKGWDEQY
TRBV7-9,ASSLGSLHYSYEQY
TRBV11-2,ASSLLGWDTQY
TRBV27,ASSPAQGQRPQH
TRBV7-9,ASSLEAGSTGELF
TRBV9,ASSPRQAPGYGYT
TRBV14,ASSPSKINSYEQY
TRBV5-6,ASSTQERTTTDTQY
TRBV28,ASSLRGNEQY
TRBV29-1,SVEWRDRVSEQF
TRBV10-1,ASRAGTVGTEAF
TRBV28,ASLTSGSSNEQF
TRBV7-9,ASSTLYETGPGANVLT
TRBV7-9,ASSPPLEISTDTQY
TRBV9,ASSAEPGTDIYEQY
TRBV5-1,ARPCCGTSADTQY
TRBV11-2,ASSLVGGSEQY
TRBV6-5,ASSYRGTVVDTQY
TRBV4-1,ASSQDRNGPLPREQY
TRBV13,ASSLDGPDTHEQY
TRBV28,ASSFEGPGSNQPQH
TRBV6-6,ASSYNGPYEQY
TRBV6-1,ASSEVKQNYGYT
TRBV4-1,ASSQFYGTSYNEQF
TRBV27,ASSFPGLNTGELF
TRBV6-1,ASSEEITSFYEQF
TRBV10-3,ANQRAGNQPQH
TRBV18,ASSPPRGMVGQPQH
TRBV7-9,ASSLALVLGMGEAF